This T cell receptor beta chain was captured in a study of OX40 agonist ivuxolimab in advanced cancers. Study details: Intravenous ivuxolimab at 0.01 to 10 mg/kg was given to patients every 2 weeks. Of mixed ages from roughly 23 to 85 and averaging 60 years, the group was roughly 85% male. Notes on the study in general: Those patients achieving a partial response at 0.1-3.0 mg/kg showed among the lowest clonal expansion. The CD4+ and CD8+ T cells in the blood had expanded clonally by week 6 at 0.1 to 3.0 mg/kg.

Comments on this clone: The antigen remains unidentified.

Germline CDR1 reads MDHEN; CDR2 reads SYDVKM. This CDR3 is built from 14 residues. V shed 6 bases and J 4 bases; nucleotides not matched to a gene: 8. The repertoire was sequenced with immunoSEQ multiplex PCR; TCRdb's copy has only in-frame clones and lacks some. The sample shows around 53,000 clones, over 80% of them seen only once. This rearrangement joins TRBV28 to TRBJ1-1; 7 positions match TRBD1. The source was CD4+ or CD8+ T cells sorted from blood, collected in a trial of the OX40 agonist ivuxolimab. This receptor was identified in an adult with an advanced solid tumor such as melanoma, head and neck, liver or kidney cancer. This CDR3 is CASRPGGGGTEAFF. DNA for the CDR3: TGTGCCAGCAGGCCAGGGGGGGGCGGCACTGAAGCTTTCTTT.